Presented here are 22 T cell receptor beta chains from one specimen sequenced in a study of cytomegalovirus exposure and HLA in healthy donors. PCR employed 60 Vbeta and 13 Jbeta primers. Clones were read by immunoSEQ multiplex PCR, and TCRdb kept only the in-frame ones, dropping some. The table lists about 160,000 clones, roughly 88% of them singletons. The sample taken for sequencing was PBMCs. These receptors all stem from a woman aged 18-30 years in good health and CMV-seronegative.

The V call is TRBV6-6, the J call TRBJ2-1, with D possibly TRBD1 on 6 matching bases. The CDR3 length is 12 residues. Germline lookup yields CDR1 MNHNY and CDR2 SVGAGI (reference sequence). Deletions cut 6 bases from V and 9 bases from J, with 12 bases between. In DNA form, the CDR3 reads TGTGCCAGCAGCCCCGGGGACACTGAGCAGTTCTTC. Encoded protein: CASSPGDTEQFF.

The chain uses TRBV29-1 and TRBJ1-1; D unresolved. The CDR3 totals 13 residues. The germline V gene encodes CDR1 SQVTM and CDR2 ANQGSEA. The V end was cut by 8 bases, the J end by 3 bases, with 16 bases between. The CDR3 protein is CSTKDLIDTEAFF. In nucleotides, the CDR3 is TGCAGCACAAAGGACTTAATCGACACTGAAGCTTTCTTT.

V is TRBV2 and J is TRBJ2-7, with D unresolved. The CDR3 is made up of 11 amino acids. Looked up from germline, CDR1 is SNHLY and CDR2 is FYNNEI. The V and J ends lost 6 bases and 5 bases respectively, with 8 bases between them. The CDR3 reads CASSRRHEQYF. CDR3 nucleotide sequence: TGTGCCAGCAGCAGGCGCCACGAGCAGTACTTC.

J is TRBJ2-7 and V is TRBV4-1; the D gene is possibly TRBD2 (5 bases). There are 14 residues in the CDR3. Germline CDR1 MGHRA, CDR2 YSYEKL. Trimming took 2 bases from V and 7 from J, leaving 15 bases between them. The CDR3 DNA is TGCGCCAGCAGCCAACCGGGGTCTGCGCGGGAGCAGTACTTC. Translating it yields CASSQPGSAREQYF.

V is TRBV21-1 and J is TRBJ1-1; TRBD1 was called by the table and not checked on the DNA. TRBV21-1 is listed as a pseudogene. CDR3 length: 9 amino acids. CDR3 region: CAGAFEAFF. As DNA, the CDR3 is TGTGCGGGGGCCTTTGAAGCTTTCTTT.

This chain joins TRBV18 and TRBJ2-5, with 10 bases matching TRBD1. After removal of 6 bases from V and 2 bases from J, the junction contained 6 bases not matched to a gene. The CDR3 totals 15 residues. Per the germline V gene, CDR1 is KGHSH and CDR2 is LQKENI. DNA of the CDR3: TGTGCCAGCTCCGGACAGGGGGTCCGTCAAGAGACCCAGTACTTC. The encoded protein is CASSGQGVRQETQYF.

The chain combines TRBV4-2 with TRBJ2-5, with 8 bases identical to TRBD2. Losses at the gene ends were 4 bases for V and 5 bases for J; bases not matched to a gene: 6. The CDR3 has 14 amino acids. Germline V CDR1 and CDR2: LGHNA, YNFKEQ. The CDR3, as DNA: TGTGCCAGCAGCCGGGGACTAGGGGAGGAGACCCAGTACTTC. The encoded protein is CASSRGLGEETQYF.

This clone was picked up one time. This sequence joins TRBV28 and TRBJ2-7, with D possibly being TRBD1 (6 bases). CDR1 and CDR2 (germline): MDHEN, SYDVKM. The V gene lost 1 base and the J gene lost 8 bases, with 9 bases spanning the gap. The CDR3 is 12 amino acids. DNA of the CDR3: TGTGCCAGCAGTTTATTACAGGGAAAGCAGTACTTC. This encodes CASSLLQGKQYF.

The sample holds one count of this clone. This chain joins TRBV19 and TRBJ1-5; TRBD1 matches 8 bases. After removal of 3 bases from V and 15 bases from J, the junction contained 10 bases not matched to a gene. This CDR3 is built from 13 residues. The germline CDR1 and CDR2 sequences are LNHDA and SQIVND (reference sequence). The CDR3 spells CASSIGRGRPSHF. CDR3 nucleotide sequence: TGTGCCAGTAGTATCGGCAGGGGGCGTCCCTCGCATTTT.

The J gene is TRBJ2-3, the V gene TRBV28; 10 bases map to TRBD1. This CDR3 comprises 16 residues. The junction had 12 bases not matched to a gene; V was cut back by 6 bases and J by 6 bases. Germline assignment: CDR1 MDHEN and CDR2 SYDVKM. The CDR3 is CASSRQGAGVGDTQYF. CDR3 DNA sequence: TGTGCCAGCAGCAGACAGGGGGCCGGGGTGGGTGATACGCAGTATTTT.

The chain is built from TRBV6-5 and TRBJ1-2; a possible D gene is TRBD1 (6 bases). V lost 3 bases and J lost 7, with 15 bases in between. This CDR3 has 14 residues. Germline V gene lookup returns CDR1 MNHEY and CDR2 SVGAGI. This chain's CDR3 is CASSYLVQGFGYTF. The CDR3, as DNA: TGTGCCAGCAGTTATTTGGTACAGGGTTTTGGCTACACCTTC.

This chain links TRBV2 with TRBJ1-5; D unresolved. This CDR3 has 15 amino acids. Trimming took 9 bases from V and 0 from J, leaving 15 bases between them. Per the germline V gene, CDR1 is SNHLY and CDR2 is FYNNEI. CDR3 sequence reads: CASAYSTDSNQPQHF. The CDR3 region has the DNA TGTGCCAGTGCATATTCTACAGATAGCAATCAGCCCCAGCATTTT.

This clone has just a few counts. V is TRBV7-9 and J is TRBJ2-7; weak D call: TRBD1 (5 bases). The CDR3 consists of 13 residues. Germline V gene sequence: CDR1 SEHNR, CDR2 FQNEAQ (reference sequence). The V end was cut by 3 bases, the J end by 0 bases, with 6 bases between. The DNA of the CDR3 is TGTGCCAGCAGCTTGGACACCTCCTACGAGCAGTACTTC. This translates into CASSLDTSYEQYF.

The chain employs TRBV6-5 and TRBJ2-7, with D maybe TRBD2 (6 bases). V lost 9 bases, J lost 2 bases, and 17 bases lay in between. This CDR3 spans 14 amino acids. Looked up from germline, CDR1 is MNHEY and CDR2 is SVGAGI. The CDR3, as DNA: TGTGCCAGTCGCGGCGGGGCAGGGACCTACGAGCAGTACTTC. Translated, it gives CASRGGAGTYEQYF.

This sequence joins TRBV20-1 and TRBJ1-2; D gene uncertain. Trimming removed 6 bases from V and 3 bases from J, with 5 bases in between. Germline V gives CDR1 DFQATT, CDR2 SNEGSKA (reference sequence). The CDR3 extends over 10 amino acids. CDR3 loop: CSAPDYGYTF. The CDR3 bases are TGCAGTGCCCCGGACTATGGCTACACCTTC.

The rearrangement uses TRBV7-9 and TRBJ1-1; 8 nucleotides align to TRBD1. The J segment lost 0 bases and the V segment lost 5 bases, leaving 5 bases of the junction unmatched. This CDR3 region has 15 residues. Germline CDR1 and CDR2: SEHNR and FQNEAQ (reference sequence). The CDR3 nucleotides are TGTGCCAGCAGCCCACAGGGGGGAATGAACACTGAAGCTTTCTTT. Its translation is CASSPQGGMNTEAFF.

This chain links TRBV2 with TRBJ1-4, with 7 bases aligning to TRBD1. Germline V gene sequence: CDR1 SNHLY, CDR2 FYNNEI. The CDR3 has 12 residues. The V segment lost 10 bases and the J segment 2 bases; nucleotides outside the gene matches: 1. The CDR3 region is CATGQTNEKLFF. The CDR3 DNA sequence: TGTGCCACGGGACAGACTAATGAAAAACTGTTTTTT.

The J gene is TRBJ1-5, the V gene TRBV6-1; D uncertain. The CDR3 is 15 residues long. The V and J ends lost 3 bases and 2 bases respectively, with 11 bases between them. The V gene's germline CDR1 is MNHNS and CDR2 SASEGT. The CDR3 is CASSEVPRGNQPQHF. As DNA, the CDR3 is TGTGCCAGCAGTGAGGTCCCCCGGGGCAATCAGCCCCAGCATTTT.

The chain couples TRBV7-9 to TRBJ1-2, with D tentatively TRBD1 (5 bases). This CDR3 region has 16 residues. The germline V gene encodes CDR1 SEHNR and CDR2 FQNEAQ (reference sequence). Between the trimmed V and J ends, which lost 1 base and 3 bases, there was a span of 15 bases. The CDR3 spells CASSLGAAGGDYGYTF. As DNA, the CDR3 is TGTGCCAGCAGCTTAGGGGCGGCAGGAGGGGACTATGGCTACACCTTC.

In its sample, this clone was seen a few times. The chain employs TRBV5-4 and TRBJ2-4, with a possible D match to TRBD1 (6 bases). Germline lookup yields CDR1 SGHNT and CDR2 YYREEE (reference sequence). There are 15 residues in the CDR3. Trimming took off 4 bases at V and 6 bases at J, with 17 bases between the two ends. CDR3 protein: CASSLTGTSGNIQYF. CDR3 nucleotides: TGTGCCAGCAGCCTAACCGGGACATCGGGAAACATTCAGTACTTC. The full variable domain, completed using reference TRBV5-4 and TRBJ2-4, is ETGVTQSPTHLIKTRGQQVTLRCSSQSGHNTVSWYQQALGQGPQFIFQYYREEENGRGNFPPRFSGLQFPNYSSELNVNALELDDSALYLCASSLTGTSGNIQYFGAGTRLSVL.

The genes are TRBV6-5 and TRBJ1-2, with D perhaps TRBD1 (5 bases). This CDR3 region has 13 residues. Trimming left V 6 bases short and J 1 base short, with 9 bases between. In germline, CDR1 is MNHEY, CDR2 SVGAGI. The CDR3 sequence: CASRTDSNYGYTF. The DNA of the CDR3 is TGTGCCAGCAGAACTGACAGTAACTATGGCTACACCTTC.

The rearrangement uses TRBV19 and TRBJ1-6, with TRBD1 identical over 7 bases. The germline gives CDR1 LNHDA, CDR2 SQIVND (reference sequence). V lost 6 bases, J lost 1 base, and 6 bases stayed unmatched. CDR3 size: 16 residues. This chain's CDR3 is CASSPGGSSYNSPLHF. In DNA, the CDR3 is TGTGCCAGTAGCCCAGGGGGGTCGTCCTATAATTCACCCCTCCACTTT.